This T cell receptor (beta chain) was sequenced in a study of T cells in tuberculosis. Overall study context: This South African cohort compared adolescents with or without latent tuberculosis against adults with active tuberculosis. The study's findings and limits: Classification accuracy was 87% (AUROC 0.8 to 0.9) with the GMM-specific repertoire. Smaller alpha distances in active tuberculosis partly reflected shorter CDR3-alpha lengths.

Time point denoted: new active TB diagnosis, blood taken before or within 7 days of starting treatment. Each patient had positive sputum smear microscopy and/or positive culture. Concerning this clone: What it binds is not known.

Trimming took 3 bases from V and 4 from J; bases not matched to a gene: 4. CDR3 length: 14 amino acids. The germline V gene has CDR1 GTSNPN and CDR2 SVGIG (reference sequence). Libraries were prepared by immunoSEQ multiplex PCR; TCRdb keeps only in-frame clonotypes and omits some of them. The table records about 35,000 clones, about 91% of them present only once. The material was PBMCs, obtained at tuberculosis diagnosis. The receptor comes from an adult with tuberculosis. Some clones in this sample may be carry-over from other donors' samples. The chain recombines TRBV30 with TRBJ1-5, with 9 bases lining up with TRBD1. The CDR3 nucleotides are TGTGCCTGGAGCCTGGGGACAGGGAATCAGCCCCAGCATTTT. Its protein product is CAWSLGTGNQPQHF.